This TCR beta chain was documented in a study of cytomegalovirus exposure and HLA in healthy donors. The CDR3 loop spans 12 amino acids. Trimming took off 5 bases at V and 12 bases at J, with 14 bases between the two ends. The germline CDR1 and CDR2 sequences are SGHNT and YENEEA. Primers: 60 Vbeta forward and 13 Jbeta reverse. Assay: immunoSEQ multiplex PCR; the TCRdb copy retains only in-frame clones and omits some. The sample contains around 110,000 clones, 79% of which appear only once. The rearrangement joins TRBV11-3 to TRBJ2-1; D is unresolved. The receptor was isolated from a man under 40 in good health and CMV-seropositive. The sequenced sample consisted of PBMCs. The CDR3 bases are TGTGCCAGCAGCCTTCGATTTACGGGGCAGTTCTTC. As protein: CASSLRFTGQFF.